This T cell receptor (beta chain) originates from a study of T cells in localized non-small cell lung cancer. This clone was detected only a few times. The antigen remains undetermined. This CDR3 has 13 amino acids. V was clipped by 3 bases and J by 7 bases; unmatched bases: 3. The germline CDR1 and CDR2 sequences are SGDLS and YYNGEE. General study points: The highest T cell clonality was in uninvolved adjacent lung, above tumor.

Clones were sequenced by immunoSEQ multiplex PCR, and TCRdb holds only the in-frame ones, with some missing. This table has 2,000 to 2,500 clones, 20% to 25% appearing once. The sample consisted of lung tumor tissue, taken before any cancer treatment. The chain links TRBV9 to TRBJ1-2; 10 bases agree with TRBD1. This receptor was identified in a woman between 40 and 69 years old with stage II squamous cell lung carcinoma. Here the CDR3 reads CASSAGTGVGYTF. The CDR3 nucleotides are TGTGCCAGCAGCGCCGGGACAGGGGTTGGCTACACCTTC.